In this sample, the clone carrying this TCR beta chain turned up a few times. CDR3 size: 13 residues. The germline V and J ends were trimmed by 2 bases and 4 bases, with 6 bases remaining between them. The germline CDR1 and CDR2 sequences are LNHDA and SQIVND (reference sequence). These data belong to a study of blood T cell repertoires in COVID-19. Allocation to cohorts depended on clinical history reported by the participants. As processed by the authors: Reference gene primers were amplified, and this amplification served to estimate nucleated cell counts. Assay: immunoSEQ multiplex PCR; the TCRdb copy retains only in-frame clones and omits some. V, J and clone size derive from that table, while D and trimming were established from the DNA sequence. The sample carries 150,000 to 200,000 clones, more than 75% recorded once.

The receptor comes from a woman aged 50 to 60 with acute COVID-19. Sequences were obtained from PBMCs or T cells enriched from blood (not recorded which). The chain employs TRBV19 and TRBJ1-5; D is uncertain. CDR3 nucleotides: TGTGCCAGTAGTATATCCCGGAATCAGCCCCAGCATTTT. Translating gives CASSISRNQPQHF.